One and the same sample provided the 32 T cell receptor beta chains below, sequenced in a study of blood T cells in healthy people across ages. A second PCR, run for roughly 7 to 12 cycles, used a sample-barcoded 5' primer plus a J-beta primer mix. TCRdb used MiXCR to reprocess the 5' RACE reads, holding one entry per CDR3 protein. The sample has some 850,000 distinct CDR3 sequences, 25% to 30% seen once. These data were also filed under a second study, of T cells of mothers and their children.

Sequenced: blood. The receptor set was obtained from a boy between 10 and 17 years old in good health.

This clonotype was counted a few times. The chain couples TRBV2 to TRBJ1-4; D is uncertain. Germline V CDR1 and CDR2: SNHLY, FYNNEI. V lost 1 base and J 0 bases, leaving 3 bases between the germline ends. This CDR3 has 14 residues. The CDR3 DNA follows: TGTGCCAGCAGTGAAGAGACAACTAATGAAAAACTGTTTTTT. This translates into CASSEETTNEKLFF.

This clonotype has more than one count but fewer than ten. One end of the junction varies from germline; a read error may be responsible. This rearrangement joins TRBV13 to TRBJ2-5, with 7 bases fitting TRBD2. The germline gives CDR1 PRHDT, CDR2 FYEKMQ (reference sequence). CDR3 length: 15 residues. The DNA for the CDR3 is TGTGTCAGCAGCTCCCGGGACTATCGCCAAGAGACCCAGTACTTC. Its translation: CVSSSRDYRQETQYF.

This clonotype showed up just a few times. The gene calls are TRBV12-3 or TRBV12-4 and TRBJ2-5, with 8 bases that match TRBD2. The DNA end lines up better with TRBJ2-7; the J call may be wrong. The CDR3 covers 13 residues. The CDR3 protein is CASSTGGDYEQYF. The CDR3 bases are TGTGCCAGCAGCACGGGAGGGGACTACGAGCAGTACTTC.

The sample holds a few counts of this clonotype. CDR3 loop: CASSFDRRQETRYF. The CDR3 region has the DNA TGTGCCAGCAGTTTCGACAGACGCCAAGAGACCAGGTACTTC. The chain is built from TRBV27 and TRBJ2-5; possible D gene TRBD1, 5 bases. Germline CDR1 is MNHEY and CDR2 is SMNVEV (reference sequence). Trimming removed 3 bases from V and 13 bases from J, with 21 bases in between. CDR3 length equals 14 residues.

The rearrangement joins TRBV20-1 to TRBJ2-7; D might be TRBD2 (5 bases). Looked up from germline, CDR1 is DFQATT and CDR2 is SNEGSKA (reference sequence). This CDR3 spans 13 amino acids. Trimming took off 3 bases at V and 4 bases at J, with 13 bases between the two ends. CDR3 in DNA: TGCAGTGCTAGCTCGGGGAGCGTATACGAGCAGTACTTC. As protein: CSASSGSVYEQYF.

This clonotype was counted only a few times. CDR3 sequence: CASSPQAGGPMNTEAFF. The DNA for the CDR3 is TGTGCCAGCAGCCCCCAAGCTGGGGGGCCCATGAACACTGAAGCTTTCTTT. This rearrangement joins TRBV7-3 to TRBJ1-1; TRBD1 might be the D (6 bases). V was clipped by 5 bases and J by 0 bases, with 19 bases between them. In germline, CDR1 is SGHTA, CDR2 FQGTGA. The CDR3 has 17 amino acids.

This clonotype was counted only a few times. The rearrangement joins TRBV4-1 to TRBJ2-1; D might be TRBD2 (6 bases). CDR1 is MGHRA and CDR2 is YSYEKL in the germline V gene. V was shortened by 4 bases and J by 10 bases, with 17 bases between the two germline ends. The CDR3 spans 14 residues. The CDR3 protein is CASSPDAARGEQFF. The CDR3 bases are TGCGCCAGCAGCCCCGACGCCGCCCGGGGGGAGCAGTTCTTC.

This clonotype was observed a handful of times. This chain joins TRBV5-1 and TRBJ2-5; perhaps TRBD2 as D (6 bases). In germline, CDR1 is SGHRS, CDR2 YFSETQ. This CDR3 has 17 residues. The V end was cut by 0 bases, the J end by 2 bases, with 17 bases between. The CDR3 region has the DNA TGCGCCAGCAGCTTGGAGGTCGGGGGTCCCGAGCAAGAGACCCAGTACTTC. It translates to CASSLEVGGPEQETQYF.

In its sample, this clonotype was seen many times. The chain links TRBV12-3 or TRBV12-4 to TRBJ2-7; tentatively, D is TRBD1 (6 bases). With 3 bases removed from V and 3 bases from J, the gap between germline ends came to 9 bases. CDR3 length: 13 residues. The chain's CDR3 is CASSFGQFYEQYF. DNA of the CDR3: TGTGCCAGCAGTTTCGGACAGTTCTACGAGCAGTACTTC.

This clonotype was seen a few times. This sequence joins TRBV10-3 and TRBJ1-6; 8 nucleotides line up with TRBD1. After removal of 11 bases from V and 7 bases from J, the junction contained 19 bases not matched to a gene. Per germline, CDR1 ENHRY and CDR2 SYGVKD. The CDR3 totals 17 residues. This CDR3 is CALHDGQGARGNSPLHF. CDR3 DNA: TGTGCCCTCCACGATGGGCAGGGGGCGCGAGGCAATTCACCCCTCCACTTT.

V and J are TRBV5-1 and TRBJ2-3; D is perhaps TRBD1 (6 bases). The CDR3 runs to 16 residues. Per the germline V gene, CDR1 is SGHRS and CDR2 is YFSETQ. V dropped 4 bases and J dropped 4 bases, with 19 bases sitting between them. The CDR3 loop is CASSPAGRGFADTQYF. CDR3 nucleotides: TGCGCCAGCAGCCCCGCAGGCAGGGGATTCGCAGATACGCAGTATTTT.

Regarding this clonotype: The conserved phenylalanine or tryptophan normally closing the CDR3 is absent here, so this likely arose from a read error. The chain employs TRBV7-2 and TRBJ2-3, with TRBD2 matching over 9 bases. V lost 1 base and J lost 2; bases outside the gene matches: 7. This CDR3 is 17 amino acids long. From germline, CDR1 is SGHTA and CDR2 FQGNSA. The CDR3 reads CASSLEPAGGLTDTQYL. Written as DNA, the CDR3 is TGTGCCAGCAGCTTAGAACCAGCGGGGGGACTCACAGATACGCAGTATCTT.

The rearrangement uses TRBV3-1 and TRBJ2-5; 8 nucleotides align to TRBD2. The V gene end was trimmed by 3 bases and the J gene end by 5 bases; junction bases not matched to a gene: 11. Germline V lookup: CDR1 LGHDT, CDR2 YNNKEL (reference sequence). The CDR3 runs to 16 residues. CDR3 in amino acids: CASSQARGLGAETQYF. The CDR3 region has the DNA TGTGCCAGCAGCCAGGCCAGGGGACTAGGGGCGGAGACCCAGTACTTC.

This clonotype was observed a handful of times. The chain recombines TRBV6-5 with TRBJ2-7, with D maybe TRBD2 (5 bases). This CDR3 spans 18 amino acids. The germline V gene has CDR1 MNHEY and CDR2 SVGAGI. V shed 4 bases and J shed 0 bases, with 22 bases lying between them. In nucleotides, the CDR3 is TGTGCCAGCAGTTCTCAACTAGATACTAGACCATACTCCTACGAGCAGTACTTC. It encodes CASSSQLDTRPYSYEQYF.

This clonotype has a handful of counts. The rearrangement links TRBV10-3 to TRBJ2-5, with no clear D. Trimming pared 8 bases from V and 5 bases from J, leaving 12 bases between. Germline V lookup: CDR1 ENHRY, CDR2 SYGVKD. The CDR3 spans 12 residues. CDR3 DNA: TGTGCCATCCGCCGTAGAAGCGAGACCCAGTACTTC. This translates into CAIRRRSETQYF.

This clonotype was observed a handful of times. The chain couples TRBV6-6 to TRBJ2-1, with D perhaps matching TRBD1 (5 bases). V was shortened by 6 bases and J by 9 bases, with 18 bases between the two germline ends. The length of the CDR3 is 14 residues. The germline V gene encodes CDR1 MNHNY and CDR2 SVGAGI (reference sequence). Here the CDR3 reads CASSTIWRDSEQFF. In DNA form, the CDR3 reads TGTGCCAGCAGCACGATATGGCGTGACAGTGAGCAGTTCTTC.

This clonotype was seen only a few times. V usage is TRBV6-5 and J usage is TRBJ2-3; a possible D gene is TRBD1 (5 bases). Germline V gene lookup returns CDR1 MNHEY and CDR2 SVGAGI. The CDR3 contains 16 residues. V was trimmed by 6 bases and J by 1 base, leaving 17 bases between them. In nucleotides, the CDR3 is TGTGCCAGCAGCTTAAGCGACAGACTCGGCACAGATACGCAGTATTTT. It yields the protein CASSLSDRLGTDTQYF.

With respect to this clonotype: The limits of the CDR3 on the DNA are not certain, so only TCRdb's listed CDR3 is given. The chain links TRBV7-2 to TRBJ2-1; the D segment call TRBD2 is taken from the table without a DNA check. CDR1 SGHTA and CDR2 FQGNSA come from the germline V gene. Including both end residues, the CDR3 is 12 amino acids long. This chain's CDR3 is CASSFGGGSEFF.

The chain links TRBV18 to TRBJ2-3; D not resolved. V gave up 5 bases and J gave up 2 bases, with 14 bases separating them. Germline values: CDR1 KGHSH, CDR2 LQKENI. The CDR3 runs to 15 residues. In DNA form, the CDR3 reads TGTGCCAGCTCATCCCGGGTCTCCGACACAGATACGCAGTATTTT. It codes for CASSSRVSDTDTQYF.

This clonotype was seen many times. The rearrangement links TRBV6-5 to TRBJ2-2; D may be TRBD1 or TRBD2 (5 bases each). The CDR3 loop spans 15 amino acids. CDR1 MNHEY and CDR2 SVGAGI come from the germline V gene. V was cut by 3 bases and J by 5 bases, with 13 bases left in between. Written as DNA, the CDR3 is TGTGCCAGCAGTTATCTCGGAGAGGGGACCGGGGAGCTGTTTTTT. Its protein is CASSYLGEGTGELFF.

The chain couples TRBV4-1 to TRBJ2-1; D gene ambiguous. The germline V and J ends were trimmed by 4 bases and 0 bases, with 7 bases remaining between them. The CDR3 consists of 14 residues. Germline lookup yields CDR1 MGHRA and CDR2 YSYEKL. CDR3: CASSPPFSYNEQFF. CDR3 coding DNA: TGCGCCAGCAGCCCCCCCTTCTCCTACAATGAGCAGTTCTTC.

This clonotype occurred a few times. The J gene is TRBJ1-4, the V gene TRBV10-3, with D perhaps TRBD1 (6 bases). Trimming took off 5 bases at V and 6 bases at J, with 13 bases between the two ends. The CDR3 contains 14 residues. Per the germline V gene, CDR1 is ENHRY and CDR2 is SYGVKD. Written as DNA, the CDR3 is TGTGCCATCAGTACGACAGGAAGGGATGAAAAACTGTTTTTT. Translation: CAISTTGRDEKLFF.

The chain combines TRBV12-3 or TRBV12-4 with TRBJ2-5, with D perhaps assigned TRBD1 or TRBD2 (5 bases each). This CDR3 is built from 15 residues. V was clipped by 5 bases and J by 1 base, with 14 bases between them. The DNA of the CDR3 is TGTGCCAGCAGTCCCTTGGGGGTTCTCCAAGAGACCCAGTACTTC. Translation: CASSPLGVLQETQYF.

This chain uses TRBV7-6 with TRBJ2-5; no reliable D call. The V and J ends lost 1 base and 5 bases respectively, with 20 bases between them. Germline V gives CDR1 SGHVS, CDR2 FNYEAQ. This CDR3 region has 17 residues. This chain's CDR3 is CASSLGVSAVRYETQYF. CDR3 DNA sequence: TGTGCCAGCAGCTTAGGAGTGAGCGCCGTCCGGTATGAGACCCAGTACTTC.

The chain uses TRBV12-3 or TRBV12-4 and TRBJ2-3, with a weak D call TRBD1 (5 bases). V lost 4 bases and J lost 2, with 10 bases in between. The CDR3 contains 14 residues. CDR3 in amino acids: CASSYPRVTDTQYF. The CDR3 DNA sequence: TGTGCCAGCAGTTACCCCAGGGTCACAGATACGCAGTATTTT.

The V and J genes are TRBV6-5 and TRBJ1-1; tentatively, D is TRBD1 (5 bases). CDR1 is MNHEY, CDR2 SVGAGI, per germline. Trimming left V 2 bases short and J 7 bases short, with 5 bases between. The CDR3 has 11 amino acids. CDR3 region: CASSYQGEAFF. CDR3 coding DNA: TGTGCCAGCAGTTACCAGGGTGAAGCTTTCTTT.

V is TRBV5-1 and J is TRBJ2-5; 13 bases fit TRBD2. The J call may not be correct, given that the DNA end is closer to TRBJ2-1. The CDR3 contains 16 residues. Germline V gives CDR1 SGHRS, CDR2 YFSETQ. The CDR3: CASSSLLAGGPPEQFF. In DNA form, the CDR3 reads TGCGCCAGCAGCTCCTTACTAGCGGGGGGGCCACCTGAGCAGTTCTTC.

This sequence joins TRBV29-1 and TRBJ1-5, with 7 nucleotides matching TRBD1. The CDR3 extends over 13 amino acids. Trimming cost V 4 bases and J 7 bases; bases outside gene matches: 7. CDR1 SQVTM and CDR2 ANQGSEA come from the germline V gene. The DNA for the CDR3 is TGCAGCGTTGCAGGGGGGTTCGGGCAGCCCCAGCATTTT. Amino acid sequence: CSVAGGFGQPQHF.

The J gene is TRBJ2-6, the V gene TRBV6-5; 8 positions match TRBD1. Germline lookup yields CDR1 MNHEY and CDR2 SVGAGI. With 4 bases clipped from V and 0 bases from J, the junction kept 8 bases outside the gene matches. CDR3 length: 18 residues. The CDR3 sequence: CASSWLTTGASGANVLTF. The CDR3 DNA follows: TGTGCCAGCAGTTGGCTTACGACAGGGGCCTCTGGGGCCAACGTCCTGACTTTC.

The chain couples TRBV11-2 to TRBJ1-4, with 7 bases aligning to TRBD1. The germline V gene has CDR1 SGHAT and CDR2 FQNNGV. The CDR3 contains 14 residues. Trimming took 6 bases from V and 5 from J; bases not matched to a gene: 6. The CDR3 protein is CASRRQGPNEKLFF. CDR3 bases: TGTGCCAGCAGGCGACAGGGACCGAATGAAAAACTGTTTTTT.

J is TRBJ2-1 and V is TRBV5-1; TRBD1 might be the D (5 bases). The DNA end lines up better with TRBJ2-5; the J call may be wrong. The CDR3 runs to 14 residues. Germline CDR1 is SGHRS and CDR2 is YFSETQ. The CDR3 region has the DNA TGCGCCAGCAGCAAGTCAGGCCCAGGGGAGACCCAGTACTTC. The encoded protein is CASSKSGPGETQYF.

The CDR3, as DNA: TGTGCCAGCAGCTTTGATGTGCGTGGGCAGTACTTC. This translates into CASSFDVRGQYF. V is TRBV7-9 and J is TRBJ2-7, with D uncertain. CDR1 and CDR2 (germline): SEHNR, FQNEAQ (reference sequence). The CDR3 is made up of 12 amino acids. V gave up 3 bases and J gave up 9 bases, with 12 bases separating them.